Presented here are 26 T cell receptor beta chains from one specimen sequenced in a study of shared clonotypes between healthy human individuals (dated by TCRdb to about 2020). The library was obtained by the immunoSEQ multiplex PCR assay. What TCRdb holds here is the immuneACCESS table cut down to in-frame rearrangements. Part of the clones is not present; checked against another copy, under half of the missing clones reflect an unresolved V gene, and the others are unexplained. The sample contains approximately 2.5 million clones, just over 90% of them found a single time. Roughly 0.14% of the sample is in the top ten clones. The source material was naive CD4+ T cells sorted from blood. The sample's cell subset or site label, decoded: CD45RA+ positively selected. All receptors derive from a man aged 18 to 29 in good health.

This clone was counted once. The V gene is TRBV7-2, the J gene TRBJ2-7; D ambiguous. The CDR3 consists of 13 residues. Germline V gene lookup returns CDR1 SGHTA and CDR2 FQGNSA. V gave up 6 bases and J gave up 6 bases, with 15 bases separating them. Here the CDR3 reads CASRLSSHGEQYF. The CDR3 nucleotides read TGTGCCAGCAGACTCAGTTCCCACGGCGAGCAGTACTTC.

The rearrangement joins TRBV11-1 to TRBJ1-1, with D possibly TRBD1 on 6 matching bases. This CDR3 is 14 amino acids long. From germline, CDR1 is SGHAT and CDR2 FQDESV (reference sequence). Trimming shortened V by 1 base and J by 1 base, and 7 bases separated the two germline ends. The DNA for the CDR3 is TGTGCCAGCAGCTTAGACAGGGCGAACACTGAAGCTTTCTTT. It encodes CASSLDRANTEAFF. Complete variable domain (other parts from reference TRBV11-1 and TRBJ1-1): EAEVAQSPRYKITEKSQAVAFWCDPISGHATLYWYRQILGQGPELLVQFQDESVVDDSQLPKDRFSAERLKGVDSTLKIQPAELGDSAMYLCASSLDRANTEAFFGQGTRLTVV.

The rearrangement links TRBV4-1 to TRBJ1-2; 7 nucleotides line up with TRBD1. Germline lookup yields CDR1 MGHRA and CDR2 YSYEKL. J gave up 4 bases and V 0 bases, and 5 bases lay outside the gene matches. The length of the CDR3 is 15 residues. The CDR3 DNA follows: TGCGCCAGCAGCCAAGACCGACAGGGTCTCTATGGCTACACCTTC. It is translated as CASSQDRQGLYGYTF.

V usage is TRBV5-6 and J usage is TRBJ1-5, with D hard to call. With 3 bases removed from V and 0 bases from J, the gap between germline ends came to 10 bases. Germline V lookup: CDR1 SGHDT, CDR2 YYEEEE. The CDR3 extends over 15 amino acids. CDR3 amino acids: CASSSQLISNQPQHF. In DNA, the CDR3 is TGTGCCAGCAGCTCTCAGTTGATTAGCAATCAGCCCCAGCATTTT.

The rearrangement uses TRBV2 and TRBJ2-5, with TRBD2 matching 7 bases. Germline V gives CDR1 SNHLY, CDR2 FYNNEI. V shed 2 bases, J shed 7 bases, and the junction held 10 bases outside the gene matches. This CDR3 contains 15 residues. CDR3 amino acids: CASSEPTGGPGTQYF. DNA of the CDR3: TGTGCCAGCAGTGAACCCACGGGAGGTCCTGGGACCCAGTACTTC.

Comment on this clone: The identical CDR3 is also encoded by other nucleotide sequences in the sample. The rearrangement joins TRBV5-1 to TRBJ2-5; a possible D gene is TRBD1 (5 bases). Per the germline V gene, CDR1 is SGHRS and CDR2 is YFSETQ. Trimming cost V 0 bases and J 0 bases, with 6 bases left between them. This CDR3 is built from 14 residues. The CDR3 protein is CASSLGTYQETQYF. For the CDR3, the DNA is TGCGCCAGCAGCTTGGGGACATACCAAGAGACCCAGTACTTC.

A single count supports this clone. V is TRBV7-2 and J is TRBJ2-7; the D gene is possibly TRBD1 (6 bases). Germline assignment: CDR1 SGHTA and CDR2 FQGNSA. The ends were cut back, 2 bases at V and 4 bases at J, with 15 bases in the middle. The CDR3 consists of 15 residues. The CDR3 reads CASSLPGHLLYEQYF. The CDR3 DNA reads as TGTGCCAGCAGCTTACCGGGACACCTCTTATACGAGCAGTACTTC.

The chain carries TRBV7-8 and TRBJ1-4; D is unresolved. Looked up from germline, CDR1 is SGHVS and CDR2 is FQNEAQ. V lost 2 bases and J lost 0, with 4 bases in between. The CDR3 length is 14 residues. The CDR3 DNA is TGTGCCAGCAGCTTACAATCAACTAATGAAAAACTGTTTTTT. Protein sequence: CASSLQSTNEKLFF.

Comment on this clone: This sequence may be a read error, since a much larger clone differs from it by one base. The rearrangement uses TRBV10-3 and TRBJ2-2; D remains ambiguous. CDR3 length: 12 residues. V was cut by 6 bases and J by 3 bases, with 5 bases left in between. Germline V gene sequence: CDR1 ENHRY, CDR2 SYGVKD. DNA for the CDR3: TGTGCCATCAGCTGGGACACCGGGGAGCTGTTTTTT. This translates into CAISWDTGELFF.

The rearrangement uses TRBV28 and TRBJ1-2; 8 bases are shared with TRBD1. The V segment lost 2 bases and the J segment 8 bases; nucleotides outside the gene matches: 7. This CDR3 region has 14 residues. The V gene's germline CDR1 is MDHEN and CDR2 SYDVKM. This CDR3 reads CASSLQQGVGGYTF. The CDR3 DNA reads TGTGCCAGCAGTTTACAACAGGGGGTTGGGGGCTACACCTTC.

The V call is TRBV5-1, the J call TRBJ2-1; 9 nucleotides match TRBD2. The CDR3 covers 15 residues. The germline V gene has CDR1 SGHRS and CDR2 YFSETQ. V lost 4 bases to trimming and J lost 4 bases; unmatched junction nucleotides: 6. CDR3 amino acids: CASSREAGGYNEQFF. In nucleotides, the CDR3 is TGCGCCAGCAGCCGAGAAGCGGGGGGTTACAATGAGCAGTTCTTC.

This sequence joins TRBV6-5 and TRBJ2-1; tentatively, D is TRBD1 or TRBD2 (5 bases each). Trimming took 2 bases from V and 15 from J, leaving 11 bases between them. Germline CDR1 and CDR2: MNHEY and SVGAGI. The CDR3 is 11 amino acids. The CDR3 region has the DNA TGTGCCAGCAGTTACGGCGCAGGGACGTTCTTC. Translating gives CASSYGAGTFF.

This chain links TRBV10-2 with TRBJ1-5; weak D call: TRBD1 (6 bases). V lost 5 bases and J 1 base, leaving 18 bases between the germline ends. From germline, CDR1 is WSHSY and CDR2 SAAADI. The CDR3 totals 17 residues. The CDR3 DNA reads as TGCGCCAGCAGTATAGGTGGGGGGGCCGGGAGCAATCAGCCCCAGCATTTT. Protein sequence: CASSIGGGAGSNQPQHF.

The chain is built from TRBV7-6 and TRBJ2-7; no clear D gene. Per germline, CDR1 SGHVS and CDR2 FNYEAQ. The CDR3 extends over 12 amino acids. Trimming took off 6 bases at V and 6 bases at J, with 12 bases between the two ends. In DNA, the CDR3 is TGTGCCAGCAGTGAGAGTTTGGGCGAGCAGTACTTC. As protein: CASSESLGEQYF.

The chain carries TRBV5-1 and TRBJ2-7; D gene ambiguous. The germline CDR1 and CDR2 sequences are SGHRS and YFSETQ. V was pared by 4 bases and J by 3 bases, with 14 bases between. The CDR3 has 14 residues. The CDR3 is CASSIEGLGYEQYF. In DNA form, the CDR3 reads TGCGCCAGCAGCATAGAAGGGTTGGGCTACGAGCAGTACTTC.

The CDR3 DNA reads TGTGCCAGCAGCGTGCGGGAGGGCATCAACGAGCAGTACTTC. Translated, it gives CASSVREGINEQYF. The V and J genes are TRBV9 and TRBJ2-7; 9 nucleotides line up with TRBD2. The V gene's germline CDR1 is SGDLS and CDR2 YYNGEE. This CDR3 has 14 residues. V shed 2 bases, J shed 5 bases, and the junction held 5 bases outside the gene matches.

The chain combines TRBV7-2 with TRBJ2-3, with TRBD1 matching over 7 bases. Germline V gene lookup returns CDR1 SGHTA and CDR2 FQGNSA. The trim removed 3 bases at V and 0 bases at J, leaving 6 bases unmatched. CDR3 size: 16 residues. This CDR3 reads CASSFRTGGSTDTQYF. The CDR3 nucleotides are TGTGCCAGCAGCTTTCGGACAGGAGGTAGCACAGATACGCAGTATTTT.

This clone showed up just once. The V gene is TRBV7-6, the J gene TRBJ2-3; no definite D call. Germline loops: CDR1 SGHVS, CDR2 FNYEAQ. V lost 2 bases and J 0 bases, leaving 15 bases between the germline ends. This CDR3 region has 17 residues. The CDR3 DNA is TGTGCCAGCAGCTTACGGATCGGGTCCACTAGCACAGATACGCAGTATTTT. Translating gives CASSLRIGSTSTDTQYF.

The rearrangement joins TRBV7-2 to TRBJ2-7; the match to TRBD1 covers 8 bases. Germline V CDR1 and CDR2: SGHTA, FQGNSA. V lost 0 bases, J lost 2 bases, and 6 bases stayed unmatched. This CDR3 has 16 amino acids. For the CDR3, the DNA is TGTGCCAGCAGCTTAGCAATCGGACAGGGAACCTACGAGCAGTACTTC. This codes for CASSLAIGQGTYEQYF.

V is TRBV11-3 and J is TRBJ2-3; D gene unclear. Trimming shortened V by 1 base and J by 10 bases, and 9 bases separated the two germline ends. The germline V gene has CDR1 SGHNT and CDR2 YENEEA. This CDR3 contains 12 residues. The CDR3 nucleotides are TGTGCCAGCAGCTTAGGTTCCGGCGCGCAGTATTTT. This encodes CASSLGSGAQYF.

The chain is built from TRBV9 and TRBJ2-7, with 8 bases that match TRBD2. The ends lost 4 bases at V and 2 bases at J; junction bases unmatched: 8. CDR3 length: 15 amino acids. The V gene's germline CDR1 is SGDLS and CDR2 YYNGEE. The CDR3: CASSPTTSGTYEQYF. In DNA form, the CDR3 reads TGTGCCAGCAGCCCTACCACTAGCGGTACCTACGAGCAGTACTTC. The full variable domain, completed using reference TRBV9 and TRBJ2-7, is DSGVTQTPKHLITATGQRVTLRCSPRSGDLSVYWYQQSLDQGLQFLIQYYNGEERAKGNILERFSAQQFPDLHSELNLSSLELGDSALYFCASSPTTSGTYEQYFGPGTRLTVT.

The rearrangement links TRBV5-4 to TRBJ1-1, with no clear D. Germline V gene lookup returns CDR1 SGHNT and CDR2 YYREEE (reference sequence). The CDR3 has 14 residues. The V end was cut by 0 bases, the J end by 3 bases, with 9 bases between. Written as DNA, the CDR3 is TGTGCCAGCAGCTTGGACCGTAGTGACACTGAAGCTTTCTTT. Its protein product is CASSLDRSDTEAFF.

Comments on this clone: This same CDR3 is encoded by further DNA sequences in the sample. The chain combines TRBV18 with TRBJ2-7; no firm D call. Germline V gene lookup returns CDR1 KGHSH and CDR2 LQKENI. The V and J ends lost 0 bases and 4 bases respectively, with 10 bases between them. The CDR3 consists of 14 residues. The CDR3 region is CASSPPLRSYEQYF. The CDR3 region has the DNA TGTGCCAGCTCACCACCGCTCAGGTCATACGAGCAGTACTTC.

The J gene is TRBJ2-7, the V gene TRBV15; 7 nucleotides align to TRBD1. Germline V lookup: CDR1 LNHNV, CDR2 YYDKDF (reference sequence). The CDR3 runs to 16 residues. Germline trimming cut 3 bases from V and 5 bases from J; bases unmatched to any gene: 13. CDR3 loop: CATSSRSRQGLHEQYF. The CDR3 nucleotides are TGTGCCACCAGCAGCCGATCAAGACAGGGTCTCCACGAGCAGTACTTC. The whole variable domain, filled in from reference TRBV15 and TRBJ2-7, reads DAMVIQNPRYQVTQFGKPVTLSCSQTLNHNVMYWYQQKSSQAPKLLFHYYDKDFNNEADTPDNFQSRRPNTSFCFLDIRSPGLGDTAMYLCATSSRSRQGLHEQYFGPGTRLTVT.

The chain recombines TRBV11-2 with TRBJ2-7, with TRBD1 matching 10 bases. V lost 7 bases and J lost 6; bases outside the gene matches: 9. The germline gives CDR1 SGHAT, CDR2 FQNNGV. The CDR3 length is 14 residues. CDR3 protein: CASTSGTGATEQYF. CDR3 DNA: TGTGCCAGCACCTCCGGGACAGGGGCCACCGAGCAGTACTTC.

The chain recombines TRBV28 with TRBJ2-5; D is uncertain. The V end lost 3 bases, the J end lost 4 bases, and 6 bases lay between the germline ends. The germline V gene encodes CDR1 MDHEN and CDR2 SYDVKM. The CDR3 consists of 12 residues. CDR3 residues: CASSLRTETQYF. DNA for the CDR3: TGTGCCAGCAGTTTGCGTACAGAGACCCAGTACTTC.